The rows below give T cell receptor beta chains drawn from one sample of a study of graft-versus-host responses after intestinal transplantation. TCRdb keeps only in-frame clones here, not all; method: immunoSEQ multiplex PCR. The sample holds under 20,000 clones, approximately 89% seen once. This specimen was bone marrow, taken roughly 130 days after transplant. These receptors originate from a human patient who received an intestinal transplant, so some T cells may come from the graft donor. CDR3s include the opening cysteine and the closing phenylalanine or tryptophan. Each record gives: V gene, D gene, J gene, clone size, CDR3 DNA, CDR3 protein. A D gene is named only where the DNA matches it firmly. Clone size is given for some rows only: seen once, a few or many times, or a class if the clone is expanded.

V: TRBV19; D: TRBD2; J: TRBJ2-1; size: NA; DNA: TGTGCCAGTAGGGACTTGACTAGCGGAATTCCCTACAATGAGCAGTTCTTC; CDR3: CASRDLTSGIPYNEQFF
V: TRBV10-3; D: TRBD2; J: TRBJ2-5; size: NA; DNA: TGTGCCATCAGTGCCCAGACTAGCGGGAGACAAGAGACCCAGTACTTC; CDR3: CAISAQTSGRQETQYF
V: TRBV15; D: TRBD2; J: TRBJ2-7; size: NA; DNA: TGTGCCACCAGCAGAGAAACTAGCGGATCCTACGAGCAGTACTTC; CDR3: CATSRETSGSYEQYF
V: TRBV6-5; D: TRBD2; J: TRBJ2-7; size: NA; DNA: TGTGCCAGCAGTTACTCGAGTAGCGGGAAGGGCGAGCAGTACTTC; CDR3: CASSYSSSGKGEQYF
V: TRBV6-4; D: NA; J: TRBJ1-5; size: medium-sized; DNA: TGTGCCAGCAGTGACTCAGGGGCTCTTAATAGCAATCAGCCCCAGCATTTT; CDR3: CASSDSGALNSNQPQHF
V: TRBV30; D: TRBD2; J: TRBJ2-1; size: NA; DNA: TGTGCCTGGAGTTGGACTAGCGGGAGCTATGAGCAGTTCTTC; CDR3: CAWSWTSGSYEQFF
V: TRBV19; D: NA; J: TRBJ1-1; size: NA; DNA: TGTGCCAGTAGTATGGGAGGAACGAACACTGAAGCTTTCTTT; CDR3: CASSMGGTNTEAFF
V: TRBV7-9; D: TRBD2; J: TRBJ2-1; size: NA; DNA: TGTGCCAGCAGCGCGAGTGGACTAGCGGGAGTAAATGAGCAGTTCTTC; CDR3: CASSASGLAGVNEQFF
V: TRBV7-8; D: TRBD2; J: TRBJ2-1; size: once; DNA: TGTGCCAGCAGCTGGACTAGCGGGACTTACAATGAGCAGTTCTTC; CDR3: CASSWTSGTYNEQFF
V: TRBV14; D: NA; J: TRBJ1-2; size: NA; DNA: TGTGCCAGCAGCCAAGATTGGGCAGCCAACTATGGCTACACCTTC; CDR3: CASSQDWAANYGYTF
V: TRBV6-9; D: TRBD1; J: TRBJ2-7; size: NA; DNA: TGTGCCAGCAGTTGGGGACAGGGGACCTACGAGCAGTACTTC; CDR3: CASSWGQGTYEQYF
V: TRBV11-2; D: NA; J: TRBJ2-1; size: once; DNA: TGTGCCAGCAGCCTAAACAGAGGGGATGAGCAGTTCTTC; CDR3: CASSLNRGDEQFF
V: TRBV29-1; D: NA; J: TRBJ2-1; size: NA; DNA: TGCAGCCCATCCCGCTGGGGCCCCCGGGGCAGGGAGCAGTTCTTC; CDR3: CSPSRWGPRGREQFF
V: TRBV7-9; D: NA; J: TRBJ2-3; size: NA; DNA: TGTGCCAGCAGCTCCCGGGGCCAGAACCGGGATACGCAGTATTTT; CDR3: CASSSRGQNRDTQYF
V: TRBV18; D: NA; J: TRBJ2-6; size: NA; DNA: TGTGCCAGCTCACCCCGCATCGGCCCCGTCTCTGGGGCCAACGTCCTGACTTTC; CDR3: CASSPRIGPVSGANVLTF
V: TRBV7-9; D: TRBD2; J: TRBJ2-1; size: NA; DNA: TGTGCCAGCAGCTTAGCGCGGGGACTAGCAGGTGAGCAGTTCTTC; CDR3: CASSLARGLAGEQFF
V: TRBV5-4; D: TRBD2; J: TRBJ2-7; size: NA; DNA: TGTGCCAGCAGCCTAGGACTAGCGGGTAATAACGAGCAGTACTTC; CDR3: CASSLGLAGNNEQYF
V: TRBV27; D: NA; J: TRBJ1-4; size: NA; DNA: TGTGCCAGCAGTTTATACGGGGGAGGTATTGGAAAACTGTTTTTT; CDR3: CASSLYGGGIGKLFF
V: TRBV5-1; D: NA; J: TRBJ1-1; size: NA; DNA: TGCGCCAGCAGCGTAGTTGGGTACAAATGGGCTTTCTTT; CDR3: CASSVVGYKWAFF
V: TRBV10-1; D: TRBD2; J: TRBJ2-7; size: NA; DNA: TGCGCCAGCAGTGAGGGGACTAGCGGGAGAGGCTACGAGCAGTACTTC; CDR3: CASSEGTSGRGYEQYF
V: TRBV7-9; D: TRBD2; J: TRBJ2-7; size: NA; DNA: TGTGCCACCCTAAGTTTAGCGGGATACGAGCAGTACTTC; CDR3: CATLSLAGYEQYF
V: TRBV6-6; D: TRBD1; J: TRBJ1-3; size: NA; DNA: TGTGCCAGCAGTTTGGACAGGGGGCCTGGAAACACCATATATTTT; CDR3: CASSLDRGPGNTIYF
V: TRBV18; D: TRBD2; J: TRBJ2-7; size: few; DNA: TGTGCCAGCTCACCACCAGCGGGGGCCGCCTACGAGCAGTACTTC; CDR3: CASSPPAGAAYEQYF
V: TRBV11-1; D: TRBD1; J: TRBJ2-7; size: NA; DNA: TGTGCCAGCAGCTTAACGGGGACAGGGGCCTCCTACGAGCAGTACTTC; CDR3: CASSLTGTGASYEQYF
V: TRBV9; D: TRBD2; J: TRBJ2-1; size: NA; DNA: TGTGCCAGCAGCCCAGGACTAGCAAGAGAGCAGTTCTTC; CDR3: CASSPGLAREQFF
V: TRBV11-1; D: NA; J: TRBJ1-4; size: NA; DNA: TGTGCCAGCAGCTCTCCGACGGGGTCGGATGAAAAACTGTTTTTT; CDR3: CASSSPTGSDEKLFF
V: TRBV4-1; D: NA; J: TRBJ2-2; size: NA; DNA: TGCGCCAGCAGCCAAGCGCCTCTTCTCTTTATCAACACCGGGGAGCTGTTTTTT; CDR3: CASSQAPLLFINTGELFF
V: TRBV5-1; D: TRBD1; J: TRBJ2-5; size: NA; DNA: TGCGCCAGCAGGCTTGGGACAGCACTCCAAGAGACCCAGTACTTC; CDR3: CASRLGTALQETQYF
V: TRBV5-1; D: NA; J: TRBJ1-6; size: NA; DNA: TGCGCCAGCAGCTTACAGACAGATAATTCACCCCTCCACTTT; CDR3: CASSLQTDNSPLHF
V: TRBV27; D: TRBD1; J: TRBJ1-5; size: NA; DNA: TGTGCCAGCAGTCCGAGACAGGGGATTCAGCCCCAGCATTTT; CDR3: CASSPRQGIQPQHF
V: TRBV27; D: TRBD2; J: TRBJ2-7; size: NA; DNA: TGTGCCAGCAGACCGGGACTAGCGATTCCCTACGAGCAGTACTTC; CDR3: CASRPGLAIPYEQYF
V: TRBV28; D: TRBD2; J: TRBJ2-5; size: NA; DNA: TGTGCCAGCAGCCTGAGCGGGAGGGCCCAAGAGACCCAGTACTTC; CDR3: CASSLSGRAQETQYF
V: TRBV6-5; D: NA; J: TRBJ1-1; size: NA; DNA: TGTGCCAGCAGTTACTACGGAACTGAAGCTTTCTTT; CDR3: CASSYYGTEAFF
V: TRBV5-1; D: NA; J: TRBJ2-1; size: NA; DNA: TGCGCCAGCAGCTTGGTAGGGGATGAGCAGTTCTTC; CDR3: CASSLVGDEQFF
V: TRBV2; D: NA; J: TRBJ2-7; size: NA; DNA: TGTGCCAGCAGTGAAGGCCCAGGACAGTCCTTTTCCTACGAGCAGTACTTC; CDR3: CASSEGPGQSFSYEQYF
V: TRBV18; D: NA; J: TRBJ1-1; size: NA; DNA: TGTGCCAGCTCACCGGACGACACTGAAGCTTTCTTT; CDR3: CASSPDDTEAFF
V: TRBV11-3; D: TRBD2; J: TRBJ2-7; size: NA; DNA: TGTGCCAGCAGCCTGCTAGCGGGAATCACCTACGAGCAGTACTTC; CDR3: CASSLLAGITYEQYF
V: TRBV12-5; D: TRBD1; J: TRBJ1-4; size: NA; DNA: TGTGCTAGTGGTTTCGTAGTGGGACAGATGTCAACTAATGAAAAACTGTTTTTT; CDR3: CASGFVVGQMSTNEKLFF
V: TRBV6-4; D: TRBD2; J: TRBJ2-1; size: NA; DNA: TGTGCCAGCAGTTCCGAGACTAGCGGGTTCTACAATGAGCAGTTCTTC; CDR3: CASSSETSGFYNEQFF
V: TRBV29-1; D: NA; J: TRBJ2-1; size: NA; DNA: TGCAGCGTTGATCGACAGAGTAATGAGCAGTTCTTC; CDR3: CSVDRQSNEQFF
V: TRBV2; D: NA; J: TRBJ1-4; size: NA; DNA: TGTGCCAGCATGCCGACTCCGGGCGGTGAAAAACTGTTTTTT; CDR3: CASMPTPGGEKLFF
V: TRBV28; D: NA; J: TRBJ1-1; size: NA; DNA: TGTGCCAGCAGTCTCGGGGAGGGCACTGAAGCTTTCTTT; CDR3: CASSLGEGTEAFF
V: TRBV6-5; D: NA; J: TRBJ2-1; size: NA; DNA: TGTGCCAGCTTGAGTGTCGGGGTCTACAATGAGCAGTTCTTC; CDR3: CASLSVGVYNEQFF
V: TRBV6-5; D: NA; J: TRBJ2-7; size: NA; DNA: TGTGCCAGCACTCTTGAAGGGTGGGAGTCCTACGAGCAGTACTTC; CDR3: CASTLEGWESYEQYF
V: TRBV27; D: TRBD1; J: TRBJ1-1; size: NA; DNA: TGTGCCAGCAGTGCCTCGACAGGGGGATGGACTGAAGCTTTCTTT; CDR3: CASSASTGGWTEAFF
V: TRBV18; D: TRBD1; J: TRBJ1-5; size: NA; DNA: TGTGCCAGCCGTGGACAGGGAAATCAGCCCCAGCATTTT; CDR3: CASRGQGNQPQHF